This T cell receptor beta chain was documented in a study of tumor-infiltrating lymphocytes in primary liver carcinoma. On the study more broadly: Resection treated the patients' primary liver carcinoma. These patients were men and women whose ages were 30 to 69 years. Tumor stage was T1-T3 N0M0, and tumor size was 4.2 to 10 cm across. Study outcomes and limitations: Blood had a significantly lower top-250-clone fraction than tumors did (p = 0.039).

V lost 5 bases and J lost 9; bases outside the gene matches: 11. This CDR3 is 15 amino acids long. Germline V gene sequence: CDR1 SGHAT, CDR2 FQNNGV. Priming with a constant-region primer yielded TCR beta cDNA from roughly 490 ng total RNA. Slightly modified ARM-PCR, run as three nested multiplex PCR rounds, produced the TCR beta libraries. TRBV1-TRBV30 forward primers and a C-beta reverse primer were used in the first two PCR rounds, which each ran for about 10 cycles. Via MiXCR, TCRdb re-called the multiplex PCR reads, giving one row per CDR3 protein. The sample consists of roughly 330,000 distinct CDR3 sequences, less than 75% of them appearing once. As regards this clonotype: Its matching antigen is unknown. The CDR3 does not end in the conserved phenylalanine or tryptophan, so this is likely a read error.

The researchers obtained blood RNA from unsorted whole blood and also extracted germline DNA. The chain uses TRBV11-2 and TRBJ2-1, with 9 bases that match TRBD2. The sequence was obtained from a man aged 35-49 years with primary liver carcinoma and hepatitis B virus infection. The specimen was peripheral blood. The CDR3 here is CASSGISGSYSEQFL. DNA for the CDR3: TGTGCCAGCAGCGGCATTAGCGGGAGCTATTCTGAGCAGTTCTTG.